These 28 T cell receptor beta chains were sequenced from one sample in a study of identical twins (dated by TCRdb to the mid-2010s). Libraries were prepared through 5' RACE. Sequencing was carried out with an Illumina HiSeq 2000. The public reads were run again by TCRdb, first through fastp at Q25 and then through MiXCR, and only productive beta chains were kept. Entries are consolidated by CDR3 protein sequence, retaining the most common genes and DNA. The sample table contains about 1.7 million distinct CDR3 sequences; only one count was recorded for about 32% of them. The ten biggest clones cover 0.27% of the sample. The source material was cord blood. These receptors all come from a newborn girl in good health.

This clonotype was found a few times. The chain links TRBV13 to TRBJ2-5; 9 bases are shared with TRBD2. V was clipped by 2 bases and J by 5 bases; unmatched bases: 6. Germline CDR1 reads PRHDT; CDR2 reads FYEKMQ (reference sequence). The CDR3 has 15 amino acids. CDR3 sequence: CASSLTGGRAETQYF. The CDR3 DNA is TGTGCCAGCAGCTTAACTGGCGGGAGGGCCGAGACCCAGTACTTC.

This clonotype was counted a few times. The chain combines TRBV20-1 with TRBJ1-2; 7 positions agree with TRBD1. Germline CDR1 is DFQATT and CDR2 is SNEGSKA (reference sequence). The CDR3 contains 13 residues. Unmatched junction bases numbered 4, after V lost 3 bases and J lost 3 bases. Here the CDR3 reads CSASKGADYGYTF. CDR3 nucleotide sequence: TGCAGTGCTAGTAAGGGGGCAGACTATGGCTACACCTTC.

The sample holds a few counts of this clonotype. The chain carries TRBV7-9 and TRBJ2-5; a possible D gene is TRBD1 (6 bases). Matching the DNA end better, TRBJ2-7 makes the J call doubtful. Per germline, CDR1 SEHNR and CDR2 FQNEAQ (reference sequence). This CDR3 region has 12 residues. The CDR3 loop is CASSFIGGEQYF. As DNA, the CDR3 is TGTGCCAGCAGCTTTATAGGGGGCGAGCAGTACTTC.

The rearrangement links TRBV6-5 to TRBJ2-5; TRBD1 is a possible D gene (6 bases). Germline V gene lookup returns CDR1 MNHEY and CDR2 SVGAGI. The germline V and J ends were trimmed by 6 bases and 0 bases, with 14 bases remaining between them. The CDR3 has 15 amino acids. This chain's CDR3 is CASSPRQAYQETQYF. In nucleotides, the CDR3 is TGTGCCAGCAGCCCGAGACAGGCGTACCAAGAGACCCAGTACTTC.

The CDR3 here is CASSFLRRQETQYF. In DNA form, the CDR3 reads TGTGCCAGCAGTTTTCTGCGGAGACAAGAGACCCAGTACTTC. V is TRBV12-3 or TRBV12-4 and J is TRBJ2-5; D is unclear. V dropped 3 bases and J dropped 2 bases, with 10 bases sitting between them. This CDR3 comprises 14 residues.

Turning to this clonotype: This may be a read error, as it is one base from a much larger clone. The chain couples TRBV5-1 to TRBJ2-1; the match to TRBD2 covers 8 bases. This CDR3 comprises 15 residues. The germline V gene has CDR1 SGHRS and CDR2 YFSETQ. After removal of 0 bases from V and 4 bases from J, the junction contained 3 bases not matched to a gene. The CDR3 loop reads CASSLVPSGYNEQFF. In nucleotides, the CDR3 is TGCGCCAGCAGCTTGGTTCCTAGCGGGTACAATGAGCAGTTCTTC.

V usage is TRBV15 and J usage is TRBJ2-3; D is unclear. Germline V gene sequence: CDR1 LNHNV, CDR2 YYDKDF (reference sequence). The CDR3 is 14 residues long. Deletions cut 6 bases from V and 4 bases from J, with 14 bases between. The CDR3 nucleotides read TGTGCCACCAGTCTATCTTTAGCCGCAGATACGCAGTATTTT. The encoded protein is CATSLSLAADTQYF.

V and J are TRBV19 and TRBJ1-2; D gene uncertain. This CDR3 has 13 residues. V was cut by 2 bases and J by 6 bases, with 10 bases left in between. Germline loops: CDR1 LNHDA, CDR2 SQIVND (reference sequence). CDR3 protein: CASSIRRGNGYTF. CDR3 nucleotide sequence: TGTGCCAGTAGTATACGGCGGGGAAATGGCTACACCTTC. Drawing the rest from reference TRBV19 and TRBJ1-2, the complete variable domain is DGGITQSPKYLFRKEGQNVTLSCEQNLNHDAMYWYRQDPGQGLRLIYYSQIVNDFQKGDIAEGYSVSREKKESFPLTVTSAQKNPTAFYLCASSIRRGNGYTFGSGTRLTVV.

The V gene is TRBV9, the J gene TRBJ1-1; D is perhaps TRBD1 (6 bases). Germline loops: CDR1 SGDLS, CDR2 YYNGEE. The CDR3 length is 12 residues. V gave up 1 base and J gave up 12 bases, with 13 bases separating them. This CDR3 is CASSVIGTKSFF. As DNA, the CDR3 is TGTGCCAGCAGCGTAATCGGGACAAAGTCTTTCTTT. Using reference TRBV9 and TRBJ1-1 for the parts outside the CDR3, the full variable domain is DSGVTQTPKHLITATGQRVTLRCSPRSGDLSVYWYQQSLDQGLQFLIQYYNGEERAKGNILERFSAQQFPDLHSELNLSSLELGDSALYFCASSVIGTKSFFGQGTRLTVV.

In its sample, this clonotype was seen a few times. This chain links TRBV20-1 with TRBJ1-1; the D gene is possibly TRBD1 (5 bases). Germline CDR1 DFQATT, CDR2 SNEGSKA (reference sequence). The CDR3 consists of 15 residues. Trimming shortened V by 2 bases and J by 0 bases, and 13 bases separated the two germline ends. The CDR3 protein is CSARKQGGMNTEAFF. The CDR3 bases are TGCAGTGCTAGAAAGCAGGGAGGGATGAACACTGAAGCTTTCTTT.

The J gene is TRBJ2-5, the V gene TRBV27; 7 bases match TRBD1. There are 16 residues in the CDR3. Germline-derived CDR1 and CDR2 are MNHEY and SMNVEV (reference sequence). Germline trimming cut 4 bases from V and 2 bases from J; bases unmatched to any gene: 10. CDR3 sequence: CASSSIQQGPQETQYF. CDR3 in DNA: TGTGCCAGCAGTTCCATTCAACAGGGGCCTCAAGAGACCCAGTACTTC.

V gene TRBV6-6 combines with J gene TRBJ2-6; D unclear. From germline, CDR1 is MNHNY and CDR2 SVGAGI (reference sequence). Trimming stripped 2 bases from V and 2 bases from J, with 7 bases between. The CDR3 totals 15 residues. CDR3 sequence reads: CASSYRNAGANVLTF. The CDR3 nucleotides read TGTGCCAGCAGTTACAGGAATGCTGGGGCCAACGTCCTGACTTTC.

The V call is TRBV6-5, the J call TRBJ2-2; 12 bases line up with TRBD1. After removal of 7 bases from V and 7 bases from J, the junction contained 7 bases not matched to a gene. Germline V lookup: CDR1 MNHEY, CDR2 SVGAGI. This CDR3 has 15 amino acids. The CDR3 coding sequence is TGTGCCAGCACCTGGGACAGGGGGCAGGGCGGGGAGCTGTTTTTT. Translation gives CASTWDRGQGGELFF.

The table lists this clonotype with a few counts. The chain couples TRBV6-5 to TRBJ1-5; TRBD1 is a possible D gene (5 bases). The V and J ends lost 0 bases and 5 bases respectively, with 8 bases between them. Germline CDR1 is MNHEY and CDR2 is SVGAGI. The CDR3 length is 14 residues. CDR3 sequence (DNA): TGTGCCAGCAGTTACTCTCAGGGCTATCAGCCCCAGCATTTT. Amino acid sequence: CASSYSQGYQPQHF.

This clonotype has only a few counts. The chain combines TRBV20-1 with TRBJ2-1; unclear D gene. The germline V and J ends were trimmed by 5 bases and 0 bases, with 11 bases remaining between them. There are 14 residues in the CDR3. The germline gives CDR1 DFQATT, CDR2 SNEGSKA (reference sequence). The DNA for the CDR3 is TGCAGTGCTCTAGGATCGAGCTCCTACAATGAGCAGTTCTTC. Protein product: CSALGSSSYNEQFF.

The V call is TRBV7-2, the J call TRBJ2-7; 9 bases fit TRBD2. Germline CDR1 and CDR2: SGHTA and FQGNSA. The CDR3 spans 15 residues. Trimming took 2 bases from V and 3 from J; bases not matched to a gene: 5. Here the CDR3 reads CASSLKAGGHYEQYF. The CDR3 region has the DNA TGTGCCAGCAGCTTAAAAGCGGGAGGACACTACGAGCAGTACTTC.

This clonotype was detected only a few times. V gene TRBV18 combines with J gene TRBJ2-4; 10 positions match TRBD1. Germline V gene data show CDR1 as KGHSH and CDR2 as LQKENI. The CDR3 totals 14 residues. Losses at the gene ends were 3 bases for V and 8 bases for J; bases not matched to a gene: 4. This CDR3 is CASSPGTGADIQYF. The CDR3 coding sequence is TGTGCCAGCTCACCTGGGACAGGGGCGGACATTCAGTACTTC.

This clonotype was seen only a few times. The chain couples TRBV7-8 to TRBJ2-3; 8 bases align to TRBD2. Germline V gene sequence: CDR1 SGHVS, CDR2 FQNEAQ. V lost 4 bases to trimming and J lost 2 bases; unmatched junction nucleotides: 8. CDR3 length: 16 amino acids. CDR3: CASSSASGLVTDTQYF. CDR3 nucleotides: TGTGCCAGCAGCTCCGCTAGCGGGTTGGTCACAGATACGCAGTATTTT. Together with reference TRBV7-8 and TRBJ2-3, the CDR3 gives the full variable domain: GAGVSQSPRYKVAKRGQDVALRCDPISGHVSLFWYQQALGQGPEFLTYFQNEAQLDKSGLPSDRFFAERPEGSVSTLKIQRTQQEDSAVYLCASSSASGLVTDTQYFGPGTRLTVL.

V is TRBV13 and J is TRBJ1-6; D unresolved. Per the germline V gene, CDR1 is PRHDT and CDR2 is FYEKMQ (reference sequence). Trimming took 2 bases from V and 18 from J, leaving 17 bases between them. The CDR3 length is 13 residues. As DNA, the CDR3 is TGTGCCAGCAGCTTAACCCCATCCGGGCTTCCCCACTTT. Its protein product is CASSLTPSGLPHF.

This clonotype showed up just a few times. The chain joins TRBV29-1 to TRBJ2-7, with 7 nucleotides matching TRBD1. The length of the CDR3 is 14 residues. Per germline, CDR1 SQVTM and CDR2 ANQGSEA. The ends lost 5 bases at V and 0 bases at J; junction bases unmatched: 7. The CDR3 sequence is CSVRGGAPSYEQYF. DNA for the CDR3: TGCAGCGTTCGAGGGGGCGCCCCCTCCTACGAGCAGTACTTC.

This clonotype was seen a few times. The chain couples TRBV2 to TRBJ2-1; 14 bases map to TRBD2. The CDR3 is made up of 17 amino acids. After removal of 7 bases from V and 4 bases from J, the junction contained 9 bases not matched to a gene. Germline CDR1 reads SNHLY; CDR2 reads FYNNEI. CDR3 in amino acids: CASTNARTSGGYNEQFF. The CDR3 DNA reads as TGTGCCAGCACCAATGCCCGGACTAGCGGGGGGTACAATGAGCAGTTCTTC.

The CDR3 here is CASSRGQGVDQPQHF. CDR3 coding DNA: TGTGCCAGCAGTCGAGGACAGGGAGTGGATCAGCCCCAGCATTTT. The chain links TRBV27 to TRBJ1-5, with 8 nucleotides matching TRBD1. CDR1 and CDR2 (germline): MNHEY, SMNVEV (reference sequence). CDR3 length: 15 amino acids. The V and J ends lost 5 bases and 5 bases, in that order; junction bases with no gene match: 8.

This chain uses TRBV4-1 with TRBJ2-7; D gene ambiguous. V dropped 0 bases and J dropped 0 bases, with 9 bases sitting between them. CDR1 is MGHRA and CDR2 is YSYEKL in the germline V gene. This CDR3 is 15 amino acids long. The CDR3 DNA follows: TGCGCCAGCAGCCAAGATAGTTACTTCTCCTACGAGCAGTACTTC. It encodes CASSQDSYFSYEQYF.

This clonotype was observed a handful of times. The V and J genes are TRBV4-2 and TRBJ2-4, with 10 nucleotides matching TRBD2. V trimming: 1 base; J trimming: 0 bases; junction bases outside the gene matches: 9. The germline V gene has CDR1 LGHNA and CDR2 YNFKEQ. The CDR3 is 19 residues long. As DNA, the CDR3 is TGTGCCAGCAGCCAAGGGACTAGCGGACCACTTCTAGCCAAAAACATTCAGTACTTC. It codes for CASSQGTSGPLLAKNIQYF.

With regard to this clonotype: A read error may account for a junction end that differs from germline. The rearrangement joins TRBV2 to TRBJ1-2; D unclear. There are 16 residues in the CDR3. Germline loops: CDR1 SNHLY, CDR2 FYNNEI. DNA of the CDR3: TGTGGCAGCAGTGAAGCGTCGCCAGCATTTAACTATGGCTACACCTTC. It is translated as CGSSEASPAFNYGYTF.

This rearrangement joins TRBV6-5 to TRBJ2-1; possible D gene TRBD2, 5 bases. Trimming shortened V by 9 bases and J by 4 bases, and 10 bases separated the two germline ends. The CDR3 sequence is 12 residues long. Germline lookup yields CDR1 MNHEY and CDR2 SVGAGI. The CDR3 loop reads CASKGLYNEQFF. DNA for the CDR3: TGTGCCAGTAAAGGACTTTACAATGAGCAGTTCTTC.

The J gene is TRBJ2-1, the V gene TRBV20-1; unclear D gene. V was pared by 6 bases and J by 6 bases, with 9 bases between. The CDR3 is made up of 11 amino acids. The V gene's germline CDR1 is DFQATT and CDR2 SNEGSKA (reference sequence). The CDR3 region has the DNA TGCAGTGCCGGTCACGTCAATGAGCAGTTCTTC. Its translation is CSAGHVNEQFF.

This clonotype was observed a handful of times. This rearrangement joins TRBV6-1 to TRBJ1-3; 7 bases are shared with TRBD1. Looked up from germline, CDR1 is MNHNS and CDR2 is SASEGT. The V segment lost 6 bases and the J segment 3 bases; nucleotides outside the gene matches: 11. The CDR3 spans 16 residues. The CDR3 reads CASSAPRDRHGNTIYF. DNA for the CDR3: TGTGCCAGCAGCGCCCCCCGGGACAGACATGGAAACACCATATATTTT.